These 26 T cell receptor beta chains were all obtained from the same sample, sequenced in a study of shared clonotypes between healthy human individuals (TCRdb year 2020). The library was built by means of the immunoSEQ multiplex PCR assay. Sourced from immuneACCESS, this table was stored by TCRdb with only in-frame sequences that have V and J called. A share of the clones is absent; for the studies checked, an unresolved V gene accounts for under half, and the remainder has no known explanation. The sample table shows about 2 million clones, and about 95% are seen once. The ten largest clonotypes hold 1% to 1.3% of the sample. CD8 naive samples consisted of CD45RO-negative cells that were positively selected for CCR7, yielding a CD45RA+CCR7+ population without TemRA cells. Input material: naive CD8+ T cells sorted from blood. The cell subset or site label for this specimen denotes: CD45RA+CCR7+. These receptors all stem from a man younger than 30 in good health.

The chain couples TRBV5-8 to TRBJ2-5; 9 bases map to TRBD2. The CDR3 length is 16 residues. From germline, CDR1 is SGHTS and CDR2 YDEGEE. V dropped 4 bases and J dropped 5; count of bases not matched to a gene: 12. The CDR3 DNA follows: TGTGCCAGCAGCAAGGCCATAGCGGGAGCGGGGGAGACCCAGTACTTC. It translates to CASSKAIAGAGETQYF.

The chain links TRBV4-1 to TRBJ2-7; a possible D gene is TRBD2 (6 bases). The CDR3 totals 15 residues. Trimming pared 3 bases from V and 0 bases from J, leaving 12 bases between. Per germline, CDR1 MGHRA and CDR2 YSYEKL. CDR3 sequence: CASSQAAGHSYEQYF. In nucleotides, the CDR3 is TGCGCCAGCAGCCAGGCAGCGGGCCACTCCTACGAGCAGTACTTC.

V and J are TRBV4-3 and TRBJ1-5; 7 bases are shared with TRBD1. This CDR3 region has 14 residues. Trimming cost V 1 base and J 6 bases; bases outside gene matches: 3. Germline CDR1 LGHNA, CDR2 YSLEER. CDR3 DNA: TGCGCCAGCAGCCAAGTTGAGGGGGCTCAGCCCCAGCATTTT. It codes for CASSQVEGAQPQHF.

V and J are TRBV19 and TRBJ2-7; D not resolved. The germline V gene has CDR1 LNHDA and CDR2 SQIVND (reference sequence). The CDR3 sequence is 14 residues long. With 0 bases removed from V and 1 base from J, the gap between germline ends came to 7 bases. The CDR3 DNA reads as TGTGCCAGTAGTATAGATGCGGAGTCCTACGAGCAGTACTTC. Translating gives CASSIDAESYEQYF.

This chain joins TRBV28 and TRBJ1-2; weak D call: TRBD1 (6 bases). This CDR3 is built from 12 residues. V was cut by 7 bases and J by 5 bases, with 11 bases left in between. Germline V gene data show CDR1 as MDHEN and CDR2 as SYDVKM. The CDR3, as DNA: TGTGCCAGCACTCCACAGGGTTATGGCTACACCTTC. The encoded protein is CASTPQGYGYTF.

The V gene is TRBV19, the J gene TRBJ1-2; maybe TRBD1 (6 bases). The germline CDR1 and CDR2 sequences are LNHDA and SQIVND (reference sequence). The V and J ends lost 10 bases and 0 bases respectively, with 15 bases between them. The CDR3 totals 14 residues. CDR3 sequence: CATSDSYTNYGYTF. The CDR3 nucleotides read TGTGCCACCTCGGACAGCTATACTAACTATGGCTACACCTTC.

This CDR3 is CASSLGLAEGNEQFF. DNA for the CDR3: TGCGCCAGCAGCTTGGGACTAGCGGAGGGCAATGAGCAGTTCTTC. This chain connects TRBV5-1 to TRBJ2-1, with 9 bases that match TRBD2. The germline gives CDR1 SGHRS, CDR2 YFSETQ. V trimming: 0 bases; J trimming: 6 bases; junction bases outside the gene matches: 4. The CDR3 totals 15 residues.

In its sample, this clone was seen once. The J gene is TRBJ2-6, the V gene TRBV7-9; possibly TRBD1 for D (6 bases). The CDR3 is 16 amino acids. V lost 7 bases and J 2 bases, leaving 15 bases between the germline ends. Germline CDR1 and CDR2: SEHNR and FQNEAQ (reference sequence). CDR3 nucleotides: TGTGCCAGCACTTGGACAGATAGTACTGGGGCCAACGTCCTGACTTTC. Protein product: CASTWTDSTGANVLTF.

This chain connects TRBV5-1 to TRBJ2-3, with 9 bases aligning to TRBD2. V dropped 0 bases and J dropped 2; count of bases not matched to a gene: 7. The CDR3 has 17 amino acids. The germline CDR1 and CDR2 sequences are SGHRS and YFSETQ. The CDR3 DNA follows: TGCGCCAGCAGCTTGGAATTAGCGGGAGCCCTCACAGATACGCAGTATTTT. Translating gives CASSLELAGALTDTQYF.

The count of this clone is one. This rearrangement joins TRBV25-1 to TRBJ2-7; D call uncertain. Deletions cut 5 bases from V and 6 bases from J, with 17 bases between. The CDR3 loop spans 14 amino acids. Germline lookup yields CDR1 MGHDK and CDR2 SYGVNS. In nucleotides, the CDR3 is TGTGCCAGCAGTTCGCGAACGAGCTTGGTCGAGCAGTACTTC. Residues: CASSSRTSLVEQYF.

This clone was picked up a small number of times. The chain is built from TRBV7-9 and TRBJ2-7, with 9 positions matching TRBD2. The V segment lost 5 bases and the J segment 4 bases; nucleotides outside the gene matches: 6. CDR1 and CDR2 from the germline V gene are SEHNR and FQNEAQ (reference sequence). The CDR3 is made up of 14 amino acids. CDR3 nucleotide sequence: TGTGCCAGCAGCCAAGGACTAGCGAGGTACGAGCAGTACTTC. Translation: CASSQGLARYEQYF.

This clone has just one count. This chain joins TRBV11-2 and TRBJ2-3; weak D call: TRBD2 (6 bases). CDR3 length: 15 residues. The ends were cut back, 6 bases at V and 5 bases at J, with 18 bases in the middle. In germline, CDR1 is SGHAT, CDR2 FQNNGV. The CDR3 coding sequence is TGTGCCAGCAGTTCAACGGGACTCCCGTTAGATACGCAGTATTTT. Translation: CASSSTGLPLDTQYF.

The chain employs TRBV30 and TRBJ1-1; D call uncertain. Trimming took off 8 bases at V and 5 bases at J, with 18 bases between the two ends. Germline V gene sequence: CDR1 GTSNPN, CDR2 SVGIG (reference sequence). This CDR3 contains 13 residues. Here the CDR3 DNA reads TGTGCCGTTTCGGGCACCCTGGGTACTGAAGCTTTCTTT. Translating gives CAVSGTLGTEAFF.

V usage is TRBV9 and J usage is TRBJ2-2; D call uncertain. Trimming shortened V by 3 bases and J by 1 base, and 19 bases separated the two germline ends. The CDR3 has 18 amino acids. Germline V lookup: CDR1 SGDLS, CDR2 YYNGEE. The CDR3 DNA is TGTGCCAGCAGCGGCCCCGGTGAACACCGATTGAACACCGGGGAGCTGTTTTTT. Translating gives CASSGPGEHRLNTGELFF.

The chain employs TRBV7-6 and TRBJ1-2; D uncertain. Germline V lookup: CDR1 SGHVS, CDR2 FNYEAQ. This CDR3 comprises 11 residues. Trimming took 6 bases from V and 6 from J, leaving 8 bases between them. CDR3 sequence: CASSDGNGYTF. CDR3 bases: TGTGCCAGCAGTGACGGGAATGGCTACACCTTC.

Of note for this clone: In the same sample, other DNA sequences code for this CDR3. The chain carries TRBV30 and TRBJ2-1, with TRBD2 identical over 10 bases. The CDR3 covers 14 residues. With 2 bases clipped from V and 4 bases from J, the junction kept 2 bases outside the gene matches. Germline V lookup: CDR1 GTSNPN, CDR2 SVGIG (reference sequence). CDR3 region: CAWSLAGVYNEQFF. The CDR3 DNA follows: TGTGCCTGGAGTCTAGCGGGAGTGTACAATGAGCAGTTCTTC. Drawing the rest from reference TRBV30 and TRBJ2-1, the complete variable domain is SQTIHQWPATLVQPVGSPLSLECTVEGTSNPNLYWYRQAAGRGLQLLFYSVGIGQISSEVPQNLSASRPQDRQFILSSKKLLLSDSGFYLCAWSLAGVYNEQFFGPGTRLTVL.

The chain carries TRBV7-9 and TRBJ2-5, with D unresolved. In germline, CDR1 is SEHNR, CDR2 FQNEAQ (reference sequence). Trimming cost V 2 bases and J 6 bases, with 16 bases left between them. The CDR3 contains 15 residues. Here the CDR3 DNA reads TGTGCCAGCAGCTTATATAATTCGGACGGAAAGACCCAGTACTTC. Protein: CASSLYNSDGKTQYF.

This clone appeared once. The chain recombines TRBV14 with TRBJ2-7; D call uncertain. V was cut by 1 base and J by 2 bases, with 12 bases left in between. The germline gives CDR1 SGHDN, CDR2 FVKESK. The CDR3 consists of 15 residues. The CDR3 DNA reads as TGTGCCAGCAGCCAAGGCCGGACGAAGGCCTACGAGCAGTACTTC. It yields the protein CASSQGRTKAYEQYF.

This clone appeared once. The chain employs TRBV30 and TRBJ1-5; unclear D gene. Germline V gene sequence: CDR1 GTSNPN, CDR2 SVGIG (reference sequence). CDR3 length equals 16 residues. V was cut by 2 bases and J by 0 bases, with 14 bases left in between. CDR3 loop: CAWSSGSGYSNQPQHF. DNA for the CDR3: TGTGCCTGGAGTTCCGGATCCGGATATAGCAATCAGCCCCAGCATTTT.

V usage is TRBV10-2 and J usage is TRBJ1-2; 8 bases fit TRBD1. Unmatched junction bases numbered 10, after V lost 4 bases and J lost 6 bases. Germline lookup yields CDR1 WSHSY and CDR2 SAAADI. This CDR3 is built from 15 residues. CDR3 protein: CASSVPDREANGYTF. In DNA, the CDR3 is TGCGCCAGCAGTGTCCCGGACAGGGAGGCCAATGGCTACACCTTC.

The J gene is TRBJ2-2, the V gene TRBV6-1, with 7 positions matching TRBD2. The CDR3 is made up of 16 amino acids. The J segment lost 8 bases and the V segment lost 2 bases, leaving 11 bases of the junction unmatched. CDR1 MNHNS and CDR2 SASEGT come from the germline V gene. The CDR3 protein is CASSEWVWEGAGELFF. CDR3 nucleotide sequence: TGTGCCAGCAGTGAATGGGTTTGGGAGGGCGCAGGGGAGCTGTTTTTT.

The J gene is TRBJ1-5, the V gene TRBV9; a possible D gene is TRBD1 (6 bases). Trimming pared 0 bases from V and 3 bases from J, leaving 10 bases between. The CDR3 loop spans 15 amino acids. Germline loops: CDR1 SGDLS, CDR2 YYNGEE. CDR3 region: CASSVEGEINQPQHF. CDR3 nucleotide sequence: TGTGCCAGCAGCGTAGAGGGGGAAATCAATCAGCCCCAGCATTTT.

This rearrangement joins TRBV18 to TRBJ2-7; D is unclear. V gave up 2 bases and J gave up 0 bases, with 20 bases separating them. This CDR3 contains 18 residues. In germline, CDR1 is KGHSH, CDR2 LQKENI. The CDR3 is CASSPGKGWSPSSYEQYF. CDR3 bases: TGTGCCAGCTCACCAGGAAAAGGGTGGAGTCCTAGCTCCTACGAGCAGTACTTC. Full variable domain (remainder filled in from reference TRBV18 and TRBJ2-7): NAGVMQNPRHLVRRRGQEARLRCSPMKGHSHVYWYRQLPEEGLKFMVYLQKENIIDESGMPKERFSAEFPKEGPSILRIQQVVRGDSAAYFCASSPGKGWSPSSYEQYFGPGTRLTVT.

The chain couples TRBV27 to TRBJ1-2, with D uncertain. Trimming removed 0 bases from V and 4 bases from J, with 12 bases in between. From germline, CDR1 is MNHEY and CDR2 SMNVEV (reference sequence). This CDR3 region has 15 residues. The CDR3 reads CASSLSLEGLYGYTF. Written as DNA, the CDR3 is TGTGCCAGCAGTTTATCCTTAGAGGGCCTCTATGGCTACACCTTC.

CDR3 residues: CASSPTGPVSYEQYF. The DNA for the CDR3 is TGTGCCAGCTCACCTACTGGTCCAGTTTCCTACGAGCAGTACTTC. This chain links TRBV18 with TRBJ2-7; D is unresolved. V shed 3 bases and J shed 1 base, with 13 bases lying between them. Germline-derived CDR1 and CDR2 are KGHSH and LQKENI. The CDR3 contains 15 residues.

The chain has TRBV6-4 and TRBJ1-1; D not resolved. The CDR3 spans 13 residues. CDR1 and CDR2 from the germline V gene are MRHNA and SNTAGT. V gave up 2 bases and J gave up 1 base, with 5 bases separating them. The CDR3 DNA follows: TGTGCCAGCAGTGACAGGGAGAACACTGAAGCTTTCTTT. Amino acids: CASSDRENTEAFF.